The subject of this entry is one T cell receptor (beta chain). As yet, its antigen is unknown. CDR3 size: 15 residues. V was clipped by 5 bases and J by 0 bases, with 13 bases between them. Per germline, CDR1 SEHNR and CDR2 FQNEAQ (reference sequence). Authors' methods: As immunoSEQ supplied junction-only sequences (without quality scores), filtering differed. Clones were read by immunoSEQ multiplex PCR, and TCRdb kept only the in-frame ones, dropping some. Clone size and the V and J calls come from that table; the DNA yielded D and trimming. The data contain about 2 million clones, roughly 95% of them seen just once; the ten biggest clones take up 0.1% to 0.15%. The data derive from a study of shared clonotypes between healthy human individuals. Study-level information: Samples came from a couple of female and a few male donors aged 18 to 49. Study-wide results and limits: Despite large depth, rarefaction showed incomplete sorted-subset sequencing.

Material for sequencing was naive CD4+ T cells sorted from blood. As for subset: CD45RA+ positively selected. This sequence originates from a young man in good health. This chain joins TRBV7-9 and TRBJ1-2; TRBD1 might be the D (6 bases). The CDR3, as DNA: TGTGCCAGCAGCGGGTGGACAGCCTCTAACTATGGCTACACCTTC. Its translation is CASSGWTASNYGYTF.